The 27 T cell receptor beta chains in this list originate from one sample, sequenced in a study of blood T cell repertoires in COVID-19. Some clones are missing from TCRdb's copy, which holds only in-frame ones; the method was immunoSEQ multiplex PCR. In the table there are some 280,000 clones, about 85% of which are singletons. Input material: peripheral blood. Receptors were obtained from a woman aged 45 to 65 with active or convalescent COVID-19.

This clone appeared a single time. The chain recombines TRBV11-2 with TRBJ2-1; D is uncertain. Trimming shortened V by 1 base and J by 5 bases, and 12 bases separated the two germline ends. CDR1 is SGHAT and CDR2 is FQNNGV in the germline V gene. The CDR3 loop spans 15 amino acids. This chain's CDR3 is CASSLVVGHNNEQFF. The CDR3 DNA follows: TGTGCCAGCAGCTTAGTTGTGGGCCATAACAATGAGCAGTTCTTC. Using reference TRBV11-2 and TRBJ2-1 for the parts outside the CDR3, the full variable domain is EAGVAQSPRYKIIEKRQSVAFWCNPISGHATLYWYQQILGQGPKLLIQFQNNGVVDDSQLPKDRFSAERLKGVDSTLKIQPAKLEDSAVYLCASSLVVGHNNEQFFGPGTRLTVL.

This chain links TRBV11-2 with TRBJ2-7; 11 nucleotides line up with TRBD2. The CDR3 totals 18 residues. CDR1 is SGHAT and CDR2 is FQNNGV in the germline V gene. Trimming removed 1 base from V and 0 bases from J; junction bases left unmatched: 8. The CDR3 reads CASSLGRGTSGLSYEQYF. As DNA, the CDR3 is TGTGCCAGCAGCTTAGGTAGGGGGACTAGCGGCCTCTCCTACGAGCAGTACTTC. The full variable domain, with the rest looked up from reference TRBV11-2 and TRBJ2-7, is EAGVAQSPRYKIIEKRQSVAFWCNPISGHATLYWYQQILGQGPKLLIQFQNNGVVDDSQLPKDRFSAERLKGVDSTLKIQPAKLEDSAVYLCASSLGRGTSGLSYEQYFGPGTRLTVT.

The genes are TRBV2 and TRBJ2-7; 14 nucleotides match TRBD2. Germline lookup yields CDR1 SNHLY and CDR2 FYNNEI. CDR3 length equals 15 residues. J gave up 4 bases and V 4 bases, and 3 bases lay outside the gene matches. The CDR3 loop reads CASSATSGRGYEQYF. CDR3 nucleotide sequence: TGTGCCAGCAGTGCGACTAGCGGGAGGGGGTACGAGCAGTACTTC.

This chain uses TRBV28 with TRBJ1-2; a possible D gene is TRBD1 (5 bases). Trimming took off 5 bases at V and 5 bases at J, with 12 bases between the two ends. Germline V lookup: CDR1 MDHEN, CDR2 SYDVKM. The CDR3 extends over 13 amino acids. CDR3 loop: CASSATRGYGYTF. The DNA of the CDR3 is TGTGCCAGCAGTGCAACTCGGGGGTATGGCTACACCTTC.

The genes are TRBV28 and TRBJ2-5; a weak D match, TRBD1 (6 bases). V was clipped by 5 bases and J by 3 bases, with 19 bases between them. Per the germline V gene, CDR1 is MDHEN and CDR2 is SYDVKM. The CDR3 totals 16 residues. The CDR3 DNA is TGTGCCAGCAGTAGAACCGGGACACCGACGGAAGAGACCCAGTACTTC. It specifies CASSRTGTPTEETQYF.

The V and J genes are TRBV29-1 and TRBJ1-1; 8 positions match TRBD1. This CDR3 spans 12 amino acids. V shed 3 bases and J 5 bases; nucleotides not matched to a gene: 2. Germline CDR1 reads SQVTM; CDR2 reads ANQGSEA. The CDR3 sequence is CSVDRGLTEAFF. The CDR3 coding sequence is TGCAGCGTTGACAGGGGGCTAACTGAAGCTTTCTTT.

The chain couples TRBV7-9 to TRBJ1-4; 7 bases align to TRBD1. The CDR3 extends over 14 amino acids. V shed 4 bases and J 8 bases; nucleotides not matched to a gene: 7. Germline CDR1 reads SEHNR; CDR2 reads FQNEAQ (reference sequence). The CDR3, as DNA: TGTGCCAGCAGCTCCCGACAGGGTTTGGAAAAACTGTTTTTT. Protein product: CASSSRQGLEKLFF.

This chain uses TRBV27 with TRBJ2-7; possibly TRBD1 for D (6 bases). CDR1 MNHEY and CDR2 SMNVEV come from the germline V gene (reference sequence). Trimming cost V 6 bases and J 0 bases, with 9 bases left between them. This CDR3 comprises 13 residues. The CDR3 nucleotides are TGTGCCAGCAGGTCGACAGGCTCCTACGAGCAGTACTTC. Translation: CASRSTGSYEQYF.

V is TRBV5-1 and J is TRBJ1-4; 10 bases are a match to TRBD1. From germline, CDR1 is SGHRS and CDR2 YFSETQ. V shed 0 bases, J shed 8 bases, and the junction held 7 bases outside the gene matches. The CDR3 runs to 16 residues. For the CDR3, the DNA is TGCGCCAGCAGCTTGGAGGGACAGGGGCTGAGGGAAAAACTGTTTTTT. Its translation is CASSLEGQGLREKLFF.

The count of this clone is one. In nucleotides, the CDR3 is TGTGCCAGCAGTTTATTCGATCGGGGGAGAGATTCAGATGAGCAGTTCTTC. Translated, it gives CASSLFDRGRDSDEQFF. The chain joins TRBV28 to TRBJ2-1; a possible D gene is TRBD2 (6 bases). The CDR3 is 17 residues long. CDR1 MDHEN and CDR2 SYDVKM come from the germline V gene. Trimming pared 1 base from V and 8 bases from J, leaving 21 bases between.

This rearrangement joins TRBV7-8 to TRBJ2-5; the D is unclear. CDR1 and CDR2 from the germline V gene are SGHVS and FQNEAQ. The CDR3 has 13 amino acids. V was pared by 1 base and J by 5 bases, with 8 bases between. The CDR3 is CASSLVAVETQYF. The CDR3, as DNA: TGTGCCAGCAGCTTAGTTGCAGTGGAGACCCAGTACTTC.

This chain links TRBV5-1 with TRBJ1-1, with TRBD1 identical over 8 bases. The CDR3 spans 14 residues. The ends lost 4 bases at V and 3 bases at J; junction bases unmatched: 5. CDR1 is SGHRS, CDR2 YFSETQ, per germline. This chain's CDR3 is CASSPQGDHTEAFF. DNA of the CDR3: TGCGCCAGCAGCCCACAGGGGGATCACACTGAAGCTTTCTTT.

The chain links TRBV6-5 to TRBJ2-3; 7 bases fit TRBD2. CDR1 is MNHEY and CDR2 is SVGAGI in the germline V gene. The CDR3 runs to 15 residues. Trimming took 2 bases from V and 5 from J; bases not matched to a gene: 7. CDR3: CASSYVSSGQDTQYF. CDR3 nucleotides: TGTGCCAGCAGTTACGTGTCTAGCGGCCAAGATACGCAGTATTTT.

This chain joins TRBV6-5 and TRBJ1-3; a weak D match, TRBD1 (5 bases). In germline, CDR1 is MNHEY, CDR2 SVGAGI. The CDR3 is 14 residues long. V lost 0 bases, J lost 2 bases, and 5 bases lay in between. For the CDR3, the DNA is TGTGCCAGCAGTTACTCGGGGCCTGGAAACACCATATATTTT. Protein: CASSYSGPGNTIYF.

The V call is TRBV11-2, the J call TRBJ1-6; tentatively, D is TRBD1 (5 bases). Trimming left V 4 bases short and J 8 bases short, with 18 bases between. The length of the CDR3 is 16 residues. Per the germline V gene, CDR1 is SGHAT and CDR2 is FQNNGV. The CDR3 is CASSSAVRTKDSPLHF. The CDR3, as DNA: TGTGCCAGCAGCTCTGCCGTTCGGACAAAGGATTCACCCCTCCACTTT.

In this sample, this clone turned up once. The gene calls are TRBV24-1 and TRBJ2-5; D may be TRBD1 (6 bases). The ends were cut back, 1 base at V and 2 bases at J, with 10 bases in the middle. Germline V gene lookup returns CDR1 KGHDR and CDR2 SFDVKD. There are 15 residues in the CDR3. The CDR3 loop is CATSDLVGGQETQYF. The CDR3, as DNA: TGTGCCACCAGTGATTTAGTAGGGGGACAAGAGACCCAGTACTTC.

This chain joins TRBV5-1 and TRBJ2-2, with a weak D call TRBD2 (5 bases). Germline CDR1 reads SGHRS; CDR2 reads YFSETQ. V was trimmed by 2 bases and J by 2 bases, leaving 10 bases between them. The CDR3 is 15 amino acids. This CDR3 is CASSLGSVNTGELFF. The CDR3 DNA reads TGCGCCAGCAGCTTAGGTAGCGTAAACACCGGGGAGCTGTTTTTT.

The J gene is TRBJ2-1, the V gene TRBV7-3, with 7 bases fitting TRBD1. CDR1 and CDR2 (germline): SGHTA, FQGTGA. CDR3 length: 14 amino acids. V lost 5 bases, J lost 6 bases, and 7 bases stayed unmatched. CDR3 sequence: CASSPDRVVNEQFF. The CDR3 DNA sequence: TGTGCCAGCAGCCCCGACAGGGTAGTCAATGAGCAGTTCTTC.

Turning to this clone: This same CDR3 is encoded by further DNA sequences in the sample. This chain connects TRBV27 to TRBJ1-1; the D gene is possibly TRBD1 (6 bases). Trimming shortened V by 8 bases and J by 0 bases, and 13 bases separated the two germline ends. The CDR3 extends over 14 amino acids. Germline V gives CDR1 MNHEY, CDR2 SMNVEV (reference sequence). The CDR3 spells CASRGQSMNTEAFF. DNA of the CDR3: TGTGCCAGCCGAGGACAGTCTATGAACACTGAAGCTTTCTTT.

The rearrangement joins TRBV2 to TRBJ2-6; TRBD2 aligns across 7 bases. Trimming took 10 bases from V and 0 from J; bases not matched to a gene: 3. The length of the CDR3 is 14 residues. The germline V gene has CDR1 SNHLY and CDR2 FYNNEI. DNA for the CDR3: TGTGCCAATGTAGCGGGCTCTGGGGCCAACGTCCTGACTTTC. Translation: CANVAGSGANVLTF.

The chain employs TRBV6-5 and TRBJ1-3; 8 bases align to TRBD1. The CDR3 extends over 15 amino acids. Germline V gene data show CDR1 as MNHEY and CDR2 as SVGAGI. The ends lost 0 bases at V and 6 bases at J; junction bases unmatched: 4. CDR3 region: CASSYSTGVANTIYF. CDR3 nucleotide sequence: TGTGCCAGCAGTTACTCGACAGGGGTAGCAAACACCATATATTTT.

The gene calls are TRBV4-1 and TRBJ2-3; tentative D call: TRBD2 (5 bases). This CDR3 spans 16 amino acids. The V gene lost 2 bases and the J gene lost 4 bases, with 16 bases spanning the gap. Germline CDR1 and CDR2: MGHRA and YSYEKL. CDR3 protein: CASSQRPLRAADTQYF. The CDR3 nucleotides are TGCGCCAGCAGCCAACGGCCCCTTAGAGCGGCAGATACGCAGTATTTT.

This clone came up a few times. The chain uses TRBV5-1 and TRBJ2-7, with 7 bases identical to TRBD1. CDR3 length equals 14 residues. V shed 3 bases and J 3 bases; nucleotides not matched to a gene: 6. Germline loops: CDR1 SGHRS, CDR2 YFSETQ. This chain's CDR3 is CASSSQGDRYEQYF. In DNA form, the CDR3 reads TGCGCCAGCAGCTCCCAGGGGGACCGCTACGAGCAGTACTTC.

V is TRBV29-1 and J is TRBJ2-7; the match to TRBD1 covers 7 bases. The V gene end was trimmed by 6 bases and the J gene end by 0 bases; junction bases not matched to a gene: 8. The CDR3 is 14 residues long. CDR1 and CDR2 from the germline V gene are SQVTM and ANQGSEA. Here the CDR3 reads CSVARDRSSYEQYF. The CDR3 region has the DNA TGCAGCGTGGCCCGGGACAGAAGCTCCTACGAGCAGTACTTC.

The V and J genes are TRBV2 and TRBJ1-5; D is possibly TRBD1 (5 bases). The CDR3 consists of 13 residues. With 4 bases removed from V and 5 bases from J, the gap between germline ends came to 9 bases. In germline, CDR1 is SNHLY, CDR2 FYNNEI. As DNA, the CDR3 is TGTGCCAGCAGTGGGACACGAGATCAGCCCCAGCATTTT. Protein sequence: CASSGTRDQPQHF.

The CDR3 bases are TGTGCCATCCGACAAGCCCGAAACGCAGATACGCAGTATTTT. Translation: CAIRQARNADTQYF. This sequence joins TRBV10-3 and TRBJ2-3; D gene unclear. The CDR3 has 14 residues. Germline V gene data show CDR1 as ENHRY and CDR2 as SYGVKD. The germline V and J ends were trimmed by 8 bases and 4 bases, with 16 bases remaining between them.

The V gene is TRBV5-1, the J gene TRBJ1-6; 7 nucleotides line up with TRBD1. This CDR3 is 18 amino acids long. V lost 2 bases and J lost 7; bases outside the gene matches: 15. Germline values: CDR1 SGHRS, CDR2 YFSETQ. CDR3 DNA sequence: TGCGCCAGCAGCTTAACGGGACAGCAAGTTAGGGGGAATTCACCCCTCCACTTT. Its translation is CASSLTGQQVRGNSPLHF. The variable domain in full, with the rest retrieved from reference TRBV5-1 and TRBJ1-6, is KAGVTQTPRYLIKTRGQQVTLSCSPISGHRSVSWYQQTPGQGLQFLFEYFSETQRNKGNFPGRFSGRQFSNSRSEMNVSTLELGDSALYLCASSLTGQQVRGNSPLHFGNGTRLTVT.